Following are 2 T cell receptor beta chains from one sample sequenced in a study of CD8+ T cells in alopecia areata. Extraction of RNA preceded its reverse transcription into cDNA, which served as the sequencing template. Some clones are missing from TCRdb's copy, which holds only in-frame ones; the method was immunoSEQ multiplex PCR. The data hold some 110,000 clones, with roughly two fifths observed a single time. Sequencing was done on a sample of CD4+ T cells sorted from blood. These receptors originate from a human donor with alopecia areata.

CDR3 sequence reads: CSVRREFYNEQFF. The CDR3 DNA follows: TGCAGCGTTCGGCGGGAATTCTACAATGAGCAGTTCTTC. This chain uses TRBV29-1 with TRBJ2-1; possibly TRBD2 for D (6 bases). Trimming shortened V by 5 bases and J by 3 bases, and 11 bases separated the two germline ends. This CDR3 is built from 13 residues. Germline V gene sequence: CDR1 SQVTM, CDR2 ANQGSEA.

This clone was counted between two and nine times. DNA for the CDR3: TGCGCCAGCAGCTTGGGAGGCGGGACTAGCCTCTCTGAGCAGTTCTTC. Translated, it gives CASSLGGGTSLSEQFF. This chain links TRBV5-1 with TRBJ2-1, with 9 positions matching TRBD2. Germline CDR1 is SGHRS and CDR2 is YFSETQ. V lost 0 bases and J lost 9; bases outside the gene matches: 10. The CDR3 is 16 amino acids.